These 2 T cell receptor delta chains originate from one sample sequenced in a study of intestinal T cells in coeliac disease. Using around 150 ng of biopsy DNA, TRD was amplified in bulk with BIOMED-2 primers. TCRdb re-processed the multiplex PCR reads via CATT. The table lists hundreds of delta-chain clones, 55% to 70% of them singletons. Each case's genomic DNA was extracted from ten roughly 5-µm formalin-fixed paraffin-embedded scrolls. The sequencing input was a duodenal biopsy. These TCRs come from a human donor with celiac disease.

To note about this clone: A much larger clonotype is one base distant, so this may be a read error. V gene TRDV1 combines with J gene TRDJ1, with 9 bases aligning to TRDD3. TCRdb records no J gene; here it was assigned by comparing the DNA to germline. Trimming removed 4 bases from V and 4 bases from J; junction bases left unmatched: 13. The CDR3 is made up of 17 amino acids. CDR1 TSWWSYY and CDR2 QGS come from the germline V gene. The CDR3 nucleotides read TGTGCTCTTGGGGGACTCTACCGGGGGATACTGGTCGATAAACTCATCTTT. Its protein is CALGGLYRGILVDKLIF.

A few counts support this clone. The V call is TRDV1, the J call TRDJ1; TRDD3 matches at 8 bases. The J gene, absent from TCRdb, was called here by matching the DNA to germline. The CDR3 consists of 22 residues. CDR1 and CDR2 (germline): TSWWSYY, QGS. V was pared by 0 bases and J by 4 bases, with 25 bases of the junction left unmatched. The CDR3 reads CALGELVYLPPLGVEGFDKLIF. The CDR3 coding sequence is TGTGCTCTTGGGGAACTAGTCTATCTTCCCCCACTGGGGGTAGAAGGTTTCGATAAACTCATCTTT.